A selection of T cell receptor beta chains follows, all from one sample in a study of blood T cell repertoires in COVID-19. Here immunoSEQ multiplex PCR was the method, and the copy in TCRdb shows in-frame clones only, minus some. The sample records some 240,000 clones, approximately 89% being singletons. Sequenced material: peripheral blood. The receptors were gathered from a woman aged 65 to 85 with COVID-19, enrolled during active disease. Both conserved end residues are part of each CDR3. The D gene is left open where the match is weak.

>TRBV30|TRBJ1-1|TRBD1
TGTGCCTGGAGCGGGAGACAGGGTACTGAAGCTTTCTTT
CAWSGRQGTEAFF
>TRBV19|TRBJ2-4|.
TGTGCCAGTAGTATGCCAGGCGAGGCCAAAAACATTCAGTACTTC
CASSMPGEAKNIQYF
>TRBV6-4|TRBJ1-6|.
TGTGCCAGCAGTCGACAGGCAGATAATTCACCCCTCCACTTT
CASSRQADNSPLHF
>TRBV24-1|TRBJ2-1|TRBD2
TGTGCCACCAGTGATAATACTAGCGGAATGGAGGATGAGCAGTTCTTC
CATSDNTSGMEDEQFF
>TRBV6-1|TRBJ1-1|TRBD1
TGTGCCAGCAGTGATCGGACAGGGGGCGCGGGGAACACTGAAGCTTTCTTT
CASSDRTGGAGNTEAFF
>TRBV30|TRBJ1-5|TRBD1
TGTGCCTGGAGCCCCGGGACAGGGCAACAGCCCCAGCATTTT
CAWSPGTGQQPQHF
>TRBV27|TRBJ1-1|.
TGTGCCAGCAGTTTATTACGGGGTATCACTGAAGCTTTCTTT
CASSLLRGITEAFF
>TRBV28|TRBJ2-1|.
TGTGCCAGCAGCACCGGGATTAAGAAGCAGTTCTTC
CASSTGIKKQFF
>TRBV3-1/TRBV3-2|TRBJ2-4|.
TGTGCCAGCAGCCAAGATCAGGCATTAGCCAAAAACATTCAGTACTTC
CASSQDQALAKNIQYF
>TRBV18|TRBJ2-5|.
TGTGCCAGCTCACCGTCCGGGTCGGTCCAAGAGACCCAGTACTTC
CASSPSGSVQETQYF